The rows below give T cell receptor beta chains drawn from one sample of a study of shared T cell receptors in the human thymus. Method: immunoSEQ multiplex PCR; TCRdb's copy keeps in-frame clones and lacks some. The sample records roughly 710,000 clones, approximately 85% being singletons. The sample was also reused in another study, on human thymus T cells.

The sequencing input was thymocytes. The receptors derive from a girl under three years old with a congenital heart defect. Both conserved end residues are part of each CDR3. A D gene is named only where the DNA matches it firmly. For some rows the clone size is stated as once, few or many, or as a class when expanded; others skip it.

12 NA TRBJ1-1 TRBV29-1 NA TGCAGCGTTGATGCCGCAGGAACTGAAGCTTTCTTT CSVDAAGTEAFF
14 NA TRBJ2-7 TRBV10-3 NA TGTGCCGCTAGCAGGCGAACCTGGCCCTACGAGCAGTACTTC CAASRRTWPYEQYF
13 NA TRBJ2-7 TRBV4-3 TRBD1 TGCGCCAGCAGCCAAGATCACCGGGACAGGGTGTACTTC CASSQDHRDRVYF
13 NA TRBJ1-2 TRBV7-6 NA TGTGCCAGCAGCTGGATACAGGGCTGTGGCTACACCTTC CASSWIQGCGYTF
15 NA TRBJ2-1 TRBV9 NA TGTGCCAGCAGTTCTGGACACCCCGGGCTCAATGAGCAGTTCTTC CASSSGHPGLNEQFF
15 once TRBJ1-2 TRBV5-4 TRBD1 TGTGCCAGCAGCTTCGGACAGGGGAATAAATATGGCTACACCTTC CASSFGQGNKYGYTF
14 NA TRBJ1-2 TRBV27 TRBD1 TGTGCCAGCAGTTTTACAGGGGCTAACTATGGCTACACCTTC CASSFTGANYGYTF
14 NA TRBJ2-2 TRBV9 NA TGTGCCAGCAGGAGTACAGTAAACACCGGGGAGCTGTTTTTT CASRSTVNTGELFF
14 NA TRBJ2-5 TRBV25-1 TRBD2 TGTGCCAGCTCCCCCCGGGGGGTCCGAGAGACCCAGTACTTC CASSPRGVRETQYF
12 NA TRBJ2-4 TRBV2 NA TGTGCCTGGCGGGGGCATTTAAACATTCAGTACTTC CAWRGHLNIQYF
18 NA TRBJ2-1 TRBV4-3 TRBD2 TGCGCCAGCAGCCAAGACCCCAAGCGGGGGGCCCAGTTCAATGAGCAGTTCTTC CASSQDPKRGAQFNEQFF
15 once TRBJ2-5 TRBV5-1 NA TGCGCCAGCAGCTTGGTGGCGGGGCTGATAGAGACCCAGTACTTC CASSLVAGLIETQYF
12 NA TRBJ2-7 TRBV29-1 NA TGCAGCGTCCGGGACTCCTCCTACGAGCAGTACTTC CSVRDSSYEQYF
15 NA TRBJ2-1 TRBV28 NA TGTGCCAGCACCGTAGACAGTGTCTCTTACAATGAGCAGTTCTTC CASTVDSVSYNEQFF
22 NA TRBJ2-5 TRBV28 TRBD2 TGTGCCAGCAGTTTCGCCCCCCGTAGTCTGGCGGGGGGGTTGTTTGGGGAAGAGACCCAGTACTTC CASSFAPRSLAGGLFGEETQYF
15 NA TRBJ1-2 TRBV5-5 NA TGTGCCAGCACCACTTCGGAGTCATTCCCTAGTGGCTACACCTTC CASTTSESFPSGYTF
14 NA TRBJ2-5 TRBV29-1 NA TGCAGCGTGCCGGGTGAGGTGTACCAAGAGACCCAGTACTTC CSVPGEVYQETQYF
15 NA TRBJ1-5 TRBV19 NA TGTGCCAGTAGCTACAGGGATGGGAATAATCAGCCCCAGCATTTT CASSYRDGNNQPQHF
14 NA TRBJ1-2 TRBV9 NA TGTGCCAGCAGCGTAGATAAGGGGATCTTGGGCTACACCTTC CASSVDKGILGYTF
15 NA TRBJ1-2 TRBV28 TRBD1 TGTGCCAGCAGTCACCGGGACAGGGCCCAGGGAGGCTACACCTTC CASSHRDRAQGGYTF
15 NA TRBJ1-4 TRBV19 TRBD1 TGTGCCAGTGCACCCAAGGGACAGGGGGATGAAAAACTGTTTTTT CASAPKGQGDEKLFF
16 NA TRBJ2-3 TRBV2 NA TGTGCCAGCAGTGCGAACTATGTTCCGGGGGAGGATACGCAGTATTTT CASSANYVPGEDTQYF
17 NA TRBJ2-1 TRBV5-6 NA TGTGCCAGCAGCTTGGGGAGGTTTGGGTACCAGGTGAATGAGCAGTTCTTC CASSLGRFGYQVNEQFF
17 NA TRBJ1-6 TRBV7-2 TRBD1 TGTGCCAGCAGCAAGCTAGGGGGCGCTAACTATAATTCGCCCCTCCACTTT CASSKLGGANYNSPLHF
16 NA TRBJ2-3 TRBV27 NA TGTGCCAGCAGTTTAGGCGGGCCCACGAGCACAGATACGCAGTATTTT CASSLGGPTSTDTQYF
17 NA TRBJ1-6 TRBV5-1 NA TGCGCCAGCAGTCCTTCCTCGCGGATCGCCTATAATTCACCCCTCCACTTT CASSPSSRIAYNSPLHF
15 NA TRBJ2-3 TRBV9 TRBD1 TGTGCCAGCACCACCGGGACAGGAACCACAGATACGCAGTATTTT CASTTGTGTTDTQYF
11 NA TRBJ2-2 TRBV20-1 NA TGCAGTGTCCAGGGGCCCGGGGAGCTGTTTTTT CSVQGPGELFF
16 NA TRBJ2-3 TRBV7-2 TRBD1 TGTGCCAGCAGCACGAGACAGGGTGGGGACACAGATACGCAGTATTTT CASSTRQGGDTDTQYF
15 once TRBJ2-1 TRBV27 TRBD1 TGTGCCAGCGAACCCGGCGCACAGGGGCGGAATGAGCAGTTCTTC CASEPGAQGRNEQFF
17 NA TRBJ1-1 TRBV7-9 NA TGTGCCAGCAGCCCCCCCCGGGGAGATTCGGATTTGGCTGAAGCTTTCTTT CASSPPRGDSDLAEAFF
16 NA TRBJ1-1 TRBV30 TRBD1 TGTGCCTGGAGTCGAGGGGGACAGGGCGGGAACACTGAAGCTTTCTTT CAWSRGGQGGNTEAFF
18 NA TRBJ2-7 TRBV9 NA TGTGCCAGCAGCGTAGCCCCGGTAGGCGGGATCGACTATTACGAGCAGTACTTC CASSVAPVGGIDYYEQYF
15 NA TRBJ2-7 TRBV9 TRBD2 TGTGCCAGCAGCGTCGCTAGCGGACCCGACTACGAGCAGTACTTC CASSVASGPDYEQYF
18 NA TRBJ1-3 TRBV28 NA TGTGCCAGCAAGCCCCCCACATCCAGGGTTCAATATCGAAACACCATATATTTT CASKPPTSRVQYRNTIYF
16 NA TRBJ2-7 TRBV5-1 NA TGCGCCAGCAGCTTGATAGTTACGCGCGGGTCCTACGAGCAGTACTTC CASSLIVTRGSYEQYF
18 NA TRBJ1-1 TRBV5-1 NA TGCGCCAGCAGCTCTTCACCACCAGGGGCGCGGAGAACCACTGAAGCTTTCTTT CASSSSPPGARRTTEAFF
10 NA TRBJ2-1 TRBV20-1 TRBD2 TGCAGTGCTAGGGGGACTAGCACGTTCTTC CSARGTSTFF
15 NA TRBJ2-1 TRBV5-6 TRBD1 TGTGCCAGCAGCCCGTTAGGGACAGACTACAATGAGCAGTTCTTC CASSPLGTDYNEQFF
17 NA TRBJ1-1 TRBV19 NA TGTGCCAGTAGTATAGCCCCGGGGAGGGAAGCGAACACTGAAGCTTTCTTT CASSIAPGREANTEAFF
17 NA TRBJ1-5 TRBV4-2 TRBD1 TGTGCCAGCAGCCAAGACCCGGGACAGGACTCCAATCAGCCCCAGCATTTT CASSQDPGQDSNQPQHF
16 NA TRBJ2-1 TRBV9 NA TGTGCCAGCAGCGTTAACCCGGGTAATAGGATCAATGAGCAGTTCTTC CASSVNPGNRINEQFF
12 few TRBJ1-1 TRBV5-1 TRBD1 TGCGCCAGCAGCTTTACAGGGGTAGAAGCTTTCTTT CASSFTGVEAFF
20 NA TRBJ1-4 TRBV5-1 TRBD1 TGCGCCAGCAGCCCGACTCATCAGCAGGAAGAACAGGGGAGGAATGAAAAACTGTTTTTT CASSPTHQQEEQGRNEKLFF